This T cell receptor beta chain is drawn from a study of cytomegalovirus exposure and HLA in healthy donors. Study-level background: Prior work identified some 120 million unique TCR beta sequences in some 180 million T cells.

The primer mix had 60 Vbeta and 13 Jbeta primers. Profiling relied on immunoSEQ multiplex PCR, and the TCRdb table lists in-frame clones only, not all of them. The sample lists roughly 140,000 clones, roughly 78% occurring once. In regard to this clone: Its antigen is currently unknown.

CDR1 and CDR2 (germline): LNHNV, YYDKDF (reference sequence). J was trimmed by 10 bases and V by 1 base; bases with no gene match: 8. This CDR3 is 15 amino acids long. General study findings and limits: A prior analysis recorded that most TCR beta V segments were productive about 90% or about 30% of the time.

V gene TRBV15 combines with J gene TRBJ2-1; 9 bases agree with TRBD1. The TCR originated in a female donor in good health and CMV-seronegative. The specimen sequenced was PBMCs. CDR3 protein: CATSRGGQGRVEQFF. CDR3 sequence (DNA): TGTGCCACCAGCAGAGGGGGACAGGGCCGAGTCGAGCAGTTCTTC.